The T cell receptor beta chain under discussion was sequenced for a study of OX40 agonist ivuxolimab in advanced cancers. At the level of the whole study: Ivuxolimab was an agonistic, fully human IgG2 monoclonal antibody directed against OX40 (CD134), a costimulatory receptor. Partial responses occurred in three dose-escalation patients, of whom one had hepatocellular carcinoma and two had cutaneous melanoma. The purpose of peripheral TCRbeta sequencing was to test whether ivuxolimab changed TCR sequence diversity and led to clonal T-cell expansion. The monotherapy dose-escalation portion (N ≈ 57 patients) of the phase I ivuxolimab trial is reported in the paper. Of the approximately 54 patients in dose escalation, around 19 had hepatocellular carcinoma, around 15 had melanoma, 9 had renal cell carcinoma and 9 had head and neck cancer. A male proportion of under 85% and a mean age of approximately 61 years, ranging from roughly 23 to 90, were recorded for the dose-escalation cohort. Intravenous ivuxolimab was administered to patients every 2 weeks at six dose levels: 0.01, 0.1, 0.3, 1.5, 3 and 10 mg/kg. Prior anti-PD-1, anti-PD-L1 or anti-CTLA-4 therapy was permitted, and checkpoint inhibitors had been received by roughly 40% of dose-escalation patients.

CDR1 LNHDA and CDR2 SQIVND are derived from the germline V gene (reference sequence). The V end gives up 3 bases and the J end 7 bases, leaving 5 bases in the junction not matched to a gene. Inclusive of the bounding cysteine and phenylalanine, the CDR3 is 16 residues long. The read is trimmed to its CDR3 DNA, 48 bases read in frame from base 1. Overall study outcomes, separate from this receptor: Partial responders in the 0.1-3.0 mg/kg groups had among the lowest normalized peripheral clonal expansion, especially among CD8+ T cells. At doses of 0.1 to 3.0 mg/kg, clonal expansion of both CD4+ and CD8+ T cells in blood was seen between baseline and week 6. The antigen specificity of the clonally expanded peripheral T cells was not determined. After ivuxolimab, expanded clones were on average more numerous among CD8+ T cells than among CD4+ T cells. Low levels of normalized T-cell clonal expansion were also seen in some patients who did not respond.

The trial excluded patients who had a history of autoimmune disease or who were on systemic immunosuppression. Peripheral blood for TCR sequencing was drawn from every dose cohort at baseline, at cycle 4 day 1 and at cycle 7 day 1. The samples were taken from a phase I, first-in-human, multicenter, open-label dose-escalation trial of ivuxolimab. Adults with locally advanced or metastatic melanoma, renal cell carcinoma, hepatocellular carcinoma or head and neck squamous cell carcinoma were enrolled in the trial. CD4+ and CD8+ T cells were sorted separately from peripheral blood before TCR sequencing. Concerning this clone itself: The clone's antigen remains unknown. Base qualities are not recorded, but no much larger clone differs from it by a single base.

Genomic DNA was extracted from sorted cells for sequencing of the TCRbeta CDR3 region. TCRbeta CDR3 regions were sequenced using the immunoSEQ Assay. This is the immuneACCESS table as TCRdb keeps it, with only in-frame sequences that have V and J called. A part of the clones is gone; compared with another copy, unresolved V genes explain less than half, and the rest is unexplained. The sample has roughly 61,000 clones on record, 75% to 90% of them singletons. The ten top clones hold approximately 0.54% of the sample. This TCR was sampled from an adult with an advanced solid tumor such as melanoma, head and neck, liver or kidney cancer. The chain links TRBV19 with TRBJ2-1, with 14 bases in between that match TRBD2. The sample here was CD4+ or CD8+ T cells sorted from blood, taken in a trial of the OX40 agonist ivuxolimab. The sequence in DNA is TGTGCCAGTAGTATGGTTGGGACTAGCGGGAGAAATGAGCAGTTCTTC. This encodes CASSMVGTSGRNEQFF.